Each of the 24 T cell receptor beta chains below was sequenced from the same sample in a study of cytomegalovirus exposure and HLA in healthy donors. The PCR had 60 Vbeta and 13 Jbeta primers. Generated by immunoSEQ multiplex PCR, the TCRdb table keeps only in-frame clones and is missing some. The sample holds 150,000 to 200,000 clones, 76% seen once. The sequencing input was PBMCs. The receptors here all came from a female donor in good health and CMV-seronegative.

A remark on this clone: At one of its ends the junction is not consistent with the germline gene, which may arise from a read error. This sample also contains other DNA sequences that code for the same CDR3. This rearrangement joins TRBV6-5 to TRBJ2-7; D may be TRBD1 (7 bases). CDR1 is MNHEY and CDR2 is SVGAGI in the germline V gene. The CDR3 spans 15 residues. The CDR3 nucleotides are TGTGCCAGCAGTAAACAGGGGAGGAGAACCTACGAGCAGTACTTT. Residues: CASSKQGRRTYEQYF.

The DNA of the CDR3 is TGCGCCAGCAGCCAAGATGGGCGACAGGGTGTAGACGAGCAGTACTTC. Its translation is CASSQDGRQGVDEQYF. The chain recombines TRBV4-3 with TRBJ2-7; TRBD1 aligns across 7 bases. Germline loops: CDR1 LGHNA, CDR2 YSLEER. The junction had 10 bases not matched to a gene; V was cut back by 0 bases and J by 5 bases. The CDR3 totals 16 residues.

Remarks on this clone: At one boundary the junction diverges from the germline segment, which might be a read error. The rearrangement links TRBV7-9 to TRBJ1-2, with D unresolved. CDR1 is SEHNR, CDR2 FQNEAQ, per germline (reference sequence). This CDR3 is 13 amino acids long. CDR3 nucleotides: TGTTCCAGCAGCTTAGTGAGTTACTATGGCTACACCTTC. Protein product: CSSSLVSYYGYTF.

This clone came up once. The chain couples TRBV4-3 to TRBJ1-1; TRBD1 is a possible D gene (6 bases). V gave up 1 base and J gave up 1 base, with 10 bases separating them. Germline assignment: CDR1 LGHNA and CDR2 YSLEER. This CDR3 region has 15 residues. For the CDR3, the DNA is TGCGCCAGCAGCCAAGTAGGACAGCCGAACACTGAAGCTTTCTTT. This encodes CASSQVGQPNTEAFF.

The chain combines TRBV6-5 with TRBJ1-2; D not resolved. CDR3 length: 14 amino acids. Per germline, CDR1 MNHEY and CDR2 SVGAGI. V lost 2 bases, J lost 8 bases, and 15 bases lay in between. CDR3 amino acids: CASSYRQSGRGYTF. The CDR3 region has the DNA TGTGCCAGCAGTTACCGGCAGAGTGGGAGGGGCTACACCTTC.

This chain uses TRBV19 with TRBJ1-3; perhaps TRBD1 as D (5 bases). Germline assignment: CDR1 LNHDA and CDR2 SQIVND (reference sequence). V was trimmed by 4 bases and J by 2 bases, leaving 9 bases between them. The CDR3 length is 14 residues. CDR3 loop: CASSTHRTGNTIYF. Here the CDR3 DNA reads TGTGCCAGTAGTACACACAGGACTGGAAACACCATATATTTT.

The V call is TRBV2, the J call TRBJ2-4, with 9 bases matching TRBD1. Germline trimming cut 6 bases from V and 4 bases from J; bases unmatched to any gene: 10. The CDR3 consists of 16 residues. The germline V gene has CDR1 SNHLY and CDR2 FYNNEI. CDR3 region: CASRAAQGAQKNIQYF. CDR3 nucleotide sequence: TGTGCCAGCAGGGCCGCACAGGGGGCCCAAAAAAACATTCAGTACTTC.

The gene calls are TRBV18 and TRBJ1-2, with D possibly matching TRBD1 (6 bases). This CDR3 comprises 18 residues. V was shortened by 1 base and J by 4 bases, with 22 bases between the two germline ends. Germline CDR1 KGHSH, CDR2 LQKENI. CDR3 DNA: TGTGCCAGCTCACCACTAAAACCAGGGGCCAATCCCACCTATGGCTACACCTTC. Translating gives CASSPLKPGANPTYGYTF.

J is TRBJ2-3 and V is TRBV27, with D maybe TRBD1 (5 bases). CDR3 length: 14 residues. The germline V gene encodes CDR1 MNHEY and CDR2 SMNVEV (reference sequence). V was trimmed by 3 bases and J by 6 bases, leaving 13 bases between them. In nucleotides, the CDR3 is TGTGCCAGCAGTTTGATCCAGGGCGAGGATACGCAGTATTTT. Translation gives CASSLIQGEDTQYF.

A note on this clone: Relative to the germline gene, one junction end is altered; a read error may explain this. The chain is built from TRBV7-7 and TRBJ1-4; tentatively, D is TRBD1 (5 bases). CDR1 and CDR2 from the germline V gene are SSHAT and FNYEAQ (reference sequence). CDR3 size: 14 residues. CDR3 residues: CASSTPGGREKLFF. The CDR3 nucleotides read TGTGCTAGCAGCACCCCGGGGGGACGCGAAAAACTGTTTTTT.

The rearrangement uses TRBV18 and TRBJ2-7; D unclear. The V end lost 2 bases, the J end lost 0 bases, and 14 bases lay between the germline ends. Germline CDR1 and CDR2: KGHSH and LQKENI. The length of the CDR3 is 16 residues. The CDR3 spells CASSPAHSRSSYEQYF. The CDR3 DNA reads as TGTGCCAGCTCACCAGCTCACTCTCGTAGCTCCTACGAGCAGTACTTC.

A word on this clone: Distinct nucleotide sequences in the sample also encode this CDR3. The chain recombines TRBV30 with TRBJ1-1; D not certain. With 2 bases removed from V and 2 bases from J, the gap between germline ends came to 3 bases. Germline V lookup: CDR1 GTSNPN, CDR2 SVGIG (reference sequence). CDR3 length equals 11 residues. The CDR3 coding sequence is TGTGCCTGGAGTCTCAACACTGAAGCTTTCTTT. It yields the protein CAWSLNTEAFF.

The rearrangement uses TRBV4-2 and TRBJ2-5, with 10 bases fitting TRBD1. Germline CDR1 and CDR2: LGHNA and YNFKEQ. The junction had 4 bases not matched to a gene; V was cut back by 4 bases and J by 2 bases. The CDR3 runs 15 residues. CDR3 sequence reads: CASSPRDRGQETQYF. The CDR3 nucleotides read TGTGCCAGCAGCCCCCGGGACAGGGGTCAAGAGACCCAGTACTTC.

The rearrangement uses TRBV21-1 and TRBJ2-2; TRBD1, the table's D call, was not compared with the DNA. TRBV21-1 is deemed a pseudogene. This CDR3 is 19 amino acids long. As DNA, the CDR3 is TGTGCCAGCAGTTTGCCCTACAGGGGGCACAGGTCACCCCCCGGGGAGCTGTTTTTT. It translates to CASSLPYRGHRSPPGELFF.

The chain employs TRBV10-3 and TRBJ2-7; TRBD2 matches at 13 bases. The CDR3 contains 21 residues. V lost 2 bases, J lost 3 bases, and 19 bases stayed unmatched. In germline, CDR1 is ENHRY, CDR2 SYGVKD. The CDR3 sequence is CAISEPVVGTSGRARLYEQYF. CDR3 DNA: TGTGCCATCAGTGAGCCTGTGGTGGGAACTAGCGGGAGGGCGCGCCTCTACGAGCAGTACTTC.

The V call is TRBV5-5, the J call TRBJ2-2; 11 nucleotides line up with TRBD2. After removal of 6 bases from V and 5 bases from J, the junction contained 12 bases not matched to a gene. Germline CDR1 is SGHKS and CDR2 is YYEKEE (reference sequence). The CDR3 loop spans 17 amino acids. The CDR3 coding sequence is TGTGCCAGCACCGCCACCCCCCTAGCGGGGGGTACCGGGGAGCTGTTTTTT. Protein product: CASTATPLAGGTGELFF.

The chain has TRBV5-1 and TRBJ1-2, with TRBD1 matching over 9 bases. Germline V gene lookup returns CDR1 SGHRS and CDR2 YFSETQ. The CDR3 is 15 amino acids. The trim removed 4 bases at V and 3 bases at J, leaving 7 bases unmatched. In DNA form, the CDR3 reads TGCGCCAGCAGCGCAGGGACAGGGAAAGACTATGGCTACACCTTC. Translating it yields CASSAGTGKDYGYTF.

The chain is built from TRBV30 and TRBJ2-7; perhaps TRBD1 as D (6 bases). The CDR3 length is 13 residues. Germline V gives CDR1 GTSNPN, CDR2 SVGIG (reference sequence). Trimming pared 0 bases from V and 10 bases from J, leaving 16 bases between. The CDR3 here is CAWSVGAARNQYF. CDR3 DNA sequence: TGTGCCTGGAGTGTGGGGGCCGCGCGTAATCAGTACTTC.

The rearrangement uses TRBV18 and TRBJ2-2; 8 positions agree with TRBD1. Germline trimming cut 3 bases from V and 2 bases from J; bases unmatched to any gene: 5. The CDR3 sequence is 16 residues long. Looked up from germline, CDR1 is KGHSH and CDR2 is LQKENI. CDR3 sequence: CASSPRTGINTGELFF. The DNA of the CDR3 is TGTGCCAGCTCACCGCGGACAGGGATAAACACCGGGGAGCTGTTTTTT. Based on the CDR3 plus reference TRBV18 and TRBJ2-2, the full variable domain is NAGVMQNPRHLVRRRGQEARLRCSPMKGHSHVYWYRQLPEEGLKFMVYLQKENIIDESGMPKERFSAEFPKEGPSILRIQQVVRGDSAAYFCASSPRTGINTGELFFGEGSRLTVL.

The V and J genes are TRBV7-9 and TRBJ2-5, with D tentatively TRBD2 (5 bases). The DNA end is a closer match to TRBJ2-7, so the J assignment may be wrong. Germline CDR1 is SEHNR and CDR2 is FQNEAQ (reference sequence). This CDR3 is 16 amino acids long. CDR3: CASSSQEASWGREQYF. CDR3 coding DNA: TGTGCCAGCAGCTCCCAAGAGGCTAGCTGGGGTCGCGAGCAGTACTTC.

The chain has TRBV4-3 and TRBJ2-7; 10 bases map to TRBD2. The V segment lost 2 bases and the J segment 7 bases; nucleotides outside the gene matches: 8. The length of the CDR3 is 15 residues. In germline, CDR1 is LGHNA, CDR2 YSLEER. As DNA, the CDR3 is TGCGCCAGCAGCCAACGAGAGCGGGGGGGATATGAGCAGTACTTC. Translation: CASSQRERGGYEQYF.

V gene TRBV9 combines with J gene TRBJ1-5; D is unclear. Trimming stripped 5 bases from V and 0 bases from J, with 9 bases between. Germline V gene data show CDR1 as SGDLS and CDR2 as YYNGEE. The CDR3 loop spans 14 amino acids. This CDR3 is CASSRGASNQPQHF. The CDR3 DNA reads TGTGCCAGCAGTCGAGGCGCTAGCAATCAGCCCCAGCATTTT.

This chain links TRBV19 with TRBJ1-2; no reliable D call. Germline CDR1 and CDR2: LNHDA and SQIVND (reference sequence). V was clipped by 6 bases and J by 2 bases, with 13 bases between them. CDR3 size: 14 residues. This CDR3 reads CASRLSLSNYGYTF. Here the CDR3 DNA reads TGTGCCAGTAGGTTGTCTTTATCCAACTATGGCTACACCTTC.

The sample holds one count of this clone. V usage is TRBV5-1 and J usage is TRBJ2-3, with D uncertain. The CDR3 has 15 amino acids. CDR1 is SGHRS, CDR2 YFSETQ, per germline. Trimming removed 0 bases from V and 5 bases from J, with 13 bases in between. CDR3 nucleotide sequence: TGCGCCAGCAGCTTGGATTCCGGTATCGGAGATACGCAGTATTTT. Translated: CASSLDSGIGDTQYF.